Described below is a single TCR beta chain sequence and its context. These data are taken from a study of blood T cell repertoires in COVID-19. The J segment lost 2 bases and the V segment lost 2 bases, leaving 6 bases of the junction unmatched. The CDR3 loop spans 17 amino acids. From germline, CDR1 is SGHAT and CDR2 FQNNGV. Generated by immunoSEQ multiplex PCR, the TCRdb table keeps only in-frame clones and is missing some. Counted here are around 310,000 clones, roughly 89% occurring once; the ten biggest clones make up 1%. Sample: peripheral blood. The gene calls are TRBV11-2 and TRBJ2-3; 11 bases fit TRBD2. The sequence was collected from a woman aged 40 to 50 with COVID-19, enrolled during active disease. The CDR3 reads CASSLHPGLAVTDTQYF. For the CDR3, the DNA is TGTGCCAGCAGCTTACACCCGGGACTAGCGGTCACAGATACGCAGTATTTT.